What follows is one T cell receptor (beta chain) and its context. This clonotype has a count of ten or more. Its binding antigen is unknown. No base qualities exist here, and no much larger clone lies one base off it. These data originate in a study of T cell repertoires in cytomegalovirus infection (dated by TCRdb to between 2018 and 2021). General notes on the study: Donor HLA type was relevant to the analysis, because carriage of CMV infection together with the matching HLA type was indicated by public TCR beta signatures.

For sequencing, an Illumina HiSeq 1500 was employed. TCRdb applied fastp at Q25 and MiXCR to the public reads, then kept only in-frame beta chains. Rows are combined by CDR3 protein, so each entry shows the most common genes and DNA. Within this sample are approximately 76,000 distinct CDR3 sequences, with roughly 3.6% of them counted one time only. The top ten clones comprise 3.5% to 6% of the sample. Overall results and qualifications from the work: Carriers of CMV infection plus the relevant HLA type were discriminated by the cumulative frequency of public TCR beta family members in the study cohort and in an independent roughly 380-donor cohort. In the ex vivo response, HLA-C-restricted CMV-specific TCR beta clonotypes were dominant, and in two of eight donors the single most frequent clonotype came from this HLA-C-restricted group.

Via the germline V gene, CDR1 is LGHNA and CDR2 YSLEER. Trimming takes 0 bases off V and 9 bases off J; junction bases not matched to a gene: 14. Including cysteine and phenylalanine, the CDR3 has 17 amino acids. Only the CDR3 DNA is retained, 51 bases long and in frame from the first base. The V gene is TRBV4-3 and the J gene is TRBJ1-1; 9 bases in between match TRBD1. This TCR derives from a human donor in good health (CMV status not recorded). Some clones in this sample may be carry-over from other donors' samples. The sequenced material came from PBMCs. The nucleotide sequence is given as TGCGCCAGCAGCCAAGATTTAGGTACAGGGGGCGCTGGGAAAGCTTTCTTT. This encodes CASSQDLGTGGAGKAFF.